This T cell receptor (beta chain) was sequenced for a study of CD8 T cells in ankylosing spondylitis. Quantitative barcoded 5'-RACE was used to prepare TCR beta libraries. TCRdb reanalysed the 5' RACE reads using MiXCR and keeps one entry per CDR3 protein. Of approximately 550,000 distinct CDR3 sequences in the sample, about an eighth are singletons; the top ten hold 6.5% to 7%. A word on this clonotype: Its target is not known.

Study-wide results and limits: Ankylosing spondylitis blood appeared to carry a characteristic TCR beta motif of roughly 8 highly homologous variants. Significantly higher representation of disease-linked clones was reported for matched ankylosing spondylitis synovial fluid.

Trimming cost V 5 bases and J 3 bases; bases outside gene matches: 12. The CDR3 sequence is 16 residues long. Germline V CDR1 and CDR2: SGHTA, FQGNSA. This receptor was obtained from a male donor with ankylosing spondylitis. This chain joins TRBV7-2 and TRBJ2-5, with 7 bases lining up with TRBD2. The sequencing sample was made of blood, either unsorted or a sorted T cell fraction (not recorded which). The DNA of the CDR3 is TGTGCCAGCAGCGCCCGCCTAGCGGACCAAAAAGAGACCCAGTACTTC. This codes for CASSARLADQKETQYF.